This T cell receptor (beta chain) was sequenced during a study of Ad26.COV2.S vaccination and SARS-CoV-2 variants. Turning to the study itself: Among those in the COV1001 Ad26.COV2.S trial arm was the donor.

Assay used: immunoSEQ multiplex PCR; TCRdb lists only in-frame clones, some missing. The sample includes about 350,000 clones, about 85% seen only once; the top ten take around 5.8%. Treatment meaning: around 19 received Ad26.COV2.S at low or high dose, single or two shots; about 5 received placebo; per-sample allocation not given. Repertoires come from day 63 after the first vaccine or placebo injection. As to this clone: No antigen is known for it.

The CDR3 is made up of 19 amino acids. Germline lookup yields CDR1 SGHVS and CDR2 FNYEAQ. After removal of 1 base from V and 0 bases from J, the junction contained 13 bases not matched to a gene. Study-level points and caveats: Vaccine recipients had higher spike-specific TCR breadth than placebo recipients.

This clonotype originated in a person between 18 and 59 years old who received the Ad26.COV2.S COVID-19 vaccine or a placebo. The rearrangement uses TRBV7-6 and TRBJ1-1; TRBD1 matches at 8 bases. Sample: peripheral blood, taken in a trial of Ad26.COV2.S vaccine versus placebo. This chain's CDR3 is CASSLDQAGGVGVNTEAFF. CDR3 DNA sequence: TGTGCCAGCAGCTTAGATCAAGCAGGGGGCGTCGGGGTGAACACTGAAGCTTTCTTT.